These 20 T cell receptor beta chains were sequenced from one sample in a study of T cell responses to AZD1222 COVID-19 vaccine. The repertoire was sequenced with immunoSEQ multiplex PCR; TCRdb's copy has only in-frame clones and lacks some. This table holds 130,000 to 150,000 clones, over 80% found once. This material consisted of peripheral blood, taken on day 0 of MenACWY control vaccination. The receptors stem from an adult in good health.

This clone was observed a handful of times. The V call is TRBV28, the J call TRBJ2-5, with 7 positions matching TRBD1. The CDR3 has 15 amino acids. With V trimmed by 5 bases and J by 0 bases, 6 bases remained unmatched. Germline V gives CDR1 MDHEN, CDR2 SYDVKM. CDR3 DNA: TGTGCCAGCAGTACTCGACAGGGACACCAAGAGACCCAGTACTTC. This gives the protein CASSTRQGHQETQYF.

The V call is TRBV7-6, the J call TRBJ1-1; 7 nucleotides match TRBD1. The germline V gene has CDR1 SGHVS and CDR2 FNYEAQ. The CDR3 spans 14 residues. V lost 5 bases and J lost 4; bases outside the gene matches: 7. CDR3 protein: CASSPGGRSTEAFF. Written as DNA, the CDR3 is TGTGCCAGCAGCCCAGGGGGGCGGAGCACTGAAGCTTTCTTT.

CDR3 amino acids: CASSDRGLSTEAFF. DNA of the CDR3: TGTGCCAGCAGCGACAGGGGGCTGAGCACTGAAGCTTTCTTT. J is TRBJ1-1 and V is TRBV6-5; 10 nucleotides agree with TRBD1. V was clipped by 6 bases and J by 4 bases; unmatched bases: 5. The CDR3 is 14 residues long. CDR1 is MNHEY and CDR2 is SVGAGI in the germline V gene.

CDR3 region: CASSRTVLNTEAFF. The CDR3 DNA reads TGTGCCAGTAGTCGGACCGTCCTGAACACTGAAGCTTTCTTT. The chain combines TRBV19 with TRBJ1-1; D remains ambiguous. Trimming took off 5 bases at V and 0 bases at J, with 10 bases between the two ends. The CDR3 loop spans 14 amino acids. The germline V gene encodes CDR1 LNHDA and CDR2 SQIVND (reference sequence).

The V gene is TRBV6-5, the J gene TRBJ1-3; no clear D gene. CDR3 length: 12 residues. Germline assignment: CDR1 MNHEY and CDR2 SVGAGI. V lost 5 bases, J lost 7 bases, and 9 bases lay in between. CDR3 residues: CASSLLGNTIYF. DNA for the CDR3: TGTGCCAGCAGTCTCCTCGGGAACACCATATATTTT.

The chain joins TRBV7-8 to TRBJ1-2, with 11 bases fitting TRBD1. This CDR3 has 16 residues. V lost 5 bases, J lost 5 bases, and 10 bases stayed unmatched. Germline values: CDR1 SGHVS, CDR2 FQNEAQ. CDR3 protein: CASSADRGPIFYGYTF. CDR3 DNA: TGTGCCAGCAGCGCGGACAGGGGGCCAATTTTTTATGGCTACACCTTC.

This sequence joins TRBV7-8 and TRBJ2-1, with 11 bases matching TRBD2. Germline CDR1 reads SGHVS; CDR2 reads FQNEAQ. V lost 3 bases, J lost 1 base, and 5 bases stayed unmatched. CDR3 length: 17 amino acids. CDR3: CASSFSGGALSYNEQFF. CDR3 coding DNA: TGTGCCAGCAGCTTTAGCGGGGGGGCCTTATCCTACAATGAGCAGTTCTTC.

The J gene is TRBJ1-1, the V gene TRBV5-1; TRBD1 matches at 7 bases. Per the germline V gene, CDR1 is SGHRS and CDR2 is YFSETQ. The CDR3 totals 14 residues. V dropped 2 bases and J dropped 3; count of bases not matched to a gene: 4. In DNA form, the CDR3 reads TGCGCCAGCAGCTTTGGGGGACAGTACACTGAAGCTTTCTTT. It is translated as CASSFGGQYTEAFF.

The gene calls are TRBV6-1 and TRBJ1-2, with 7 bases fitting TRBD1. From germline, CDR1 is MNHNS and CDR2 SASEGT. The CDR3 is made up of 16 amino acids. Germline trimming cut 2 bases from V and 4 bases from J; bases unmatched to any gene: 10. The CDR3 sequence: CASSEIGGGQIYGYTF. The CDR3, as DNA: TGTGCCAGCAGTGAAATTGGAGGGGGACAGATCTATGGCTACACCTTC.

This sequence joins TRBV13 and TRBJ1-2; 9 nucleotides agree with TRBD1. V shed 4 bases, J shed 1 base, and the junction held 1 base outside the gene matches. CDR3 length equals 14 residues. CDR1 is PRHDT, CDR2 FYEKMQ, per germline (reference sequence). This CDR3 is CASSWDRDNYGYTF. The CDR3 DNA sequence: TGTGCCAGCAGCTGGGACAGGGATAACTATGGCTACACCTTC.

The V and J genes are TRBV19 and TRBJ2-5; D is ambiguous. V was trimmed by 0 bases and J by 3 bases, leaving 11 bases between them. CDR1 is LNHDA, CDR2 SQIVND, per germline (reference sequence). This CDR3 comprises 15 residues. The CDR3 bases are TGTGCCAGTAGTATAGATAACCAGCCCAAAGAGACCCAGTACTTC. Its translation is CASSIDNQPKETQYF.

V usage is TRBV6-1 and J usage is TRBJ1-5; D is undetermined. CDR3 length equals 15 residues. Germline CDR1 and CDR2: MNHNS and SASEGT. Trimming stripped 3 bases from V and 6 bases from J, with 15 bases between. The CDR3 sequence is CASSEIVGVGQPQHF. The CDR3 nucleotides are TGTGCCAGCAGTGAGATAGTGGGAGTGGGTCAGCCCCAGCATTTT.

J is TRBJ2-1 and V is TRBV19; the match to TRBD2 covers 9 bases. The CDR3 is 15 amino acids. Germline V gives CDR1 LNHDA, CDR2 SQIVND (reference sequence). Trimming took 5 bases from V and 7 from J; bases not matched to a gene: 9. Written as DNA, the CDR3 is TGTGCCAGTAGTTCTCAAGGACTAGCGTTGAATGAGCAGTTCTTC. Its protein product is CASSSQGLALNEQFF.

The V and J genes are TRBV19 and TRBJ1-2; D unresolved. The CDR3 spans 13 residues. With 6 bases removed from V and 5 bases from J, the gap between germline ends came to 13 bases. The germline gives CDR1 LNHDA, CDR2 SQIVND (reference sequence). In DNA form, the CDR3 reads TGTGCCAGTAGCCTCCGAGCCCTTTATGGCTACACCTTC. It yields the protein CASSLRALYGYTF.

This chain links TRBV25-1 with TRBJ1-1; unclear D gene. The CDR3 spans 14 residues. CDR1 MGHDK and CDR2 SYGVNS come from the germline V gene. Trimming removed 1 base at V and 8 bases at J, with 14 bases between. CDR3 residues: CASSESGGMDEAFF. In DNA, the CDR3 is TGTGCCAGCAGTGAATCTGGCGGCATGGACGAAGCTTTCTTT.

The V gene is TRBV24-1, the J gene TRBJ2-7, with TRBD2 matching 8 bases. This CDR3 spans 15 amino acids. The V and J ends lost 7 bases and 1 base, in that order; junction bases with no gene match: 8. Germline V gene data show CDR1 as KGHDR and CDR2 as SFDVKD. In nucleotides, the CDR3 is TGTGCCACCAGCGGCCTAGCGGGCCAATCCTACGAGCAGTACTTC. It yields the protein CATSGLAGQSYEQYF.

The chain has TRBV5-1 and TRBJ1-2; D unresolved. The CDR3 length is 14 residues. Trimming cost V 3 bases and J 4 bases, with 13 bases left between them. The germline V gene encodes CDR1 SGHRS and CDR2 YFSETQ. The CDR3 sequence: CASSSDWLFYGYTF. In DNA, the CDR3 is TGCGCCAGCAGCTCGGACTGGCTCTTCTATGGCTACACCTTC.

The chain carries TRBV24-1 and TRBJ2-1; 10 bases are shared with TRBD2. V lost 4 bases to trimming and J lost 8 bases; unmatched junction nucleotides: 10. Germline V gene sequence: CDR1 KGHDR, CDR2 SFDVKD. CDR3 size: 16 residues. CDR3 in amino acids: CATSDSAGGPRYEQFF. CDR3 bases: TGTGCCACCAGTGACTCAGCGGGAGGGCCTAGGTATGAGCAGTTCTTC.

This chain joins TRBV19 and TRBJ1-2; D is unresolved. Trimming removed 3 bases at V and 1 base at J, with 9 bases between. Germline V CDR1 and CDR2: LNHDA, SQIVND (reference sequence). CDR3 length: 14 amino acids. The CDR3 DNA sequence: TGTGCCAGTAGTATCCGGCCCGATAACTATGGCTACACCTTC. It translates to CASSIRPDNYGYTF.

The V gene is TRBV27, the J gene TRBJ2-5; D might be TRBD1 (6 bases). The CDR3 has 14 amino acids. V was cut by 7 bases and J by 5 bases, with 17 bases left in between. Germline V lookup: CDR1 MNHEY, CDR2 SMNVEV (reference sequence). The CDR3 region is CASNPQGRFETQYF. The CDR3 DNA follows: TGTGCCAGCAACCCACAGGGTCGGTTCGAGACCCAGTACTTC.